Sequencing of this T cell receptor (beta chain) was carried out in a study of blood T cell repertoires in COVID-19 (dated by TCRdb to the early 2020s). Regarding the study in general: Samples covering the acute and convalescent phases of COVID-19 were provided by collaborators in the United States, Italy and Spain. The prospective study material was composed of cDNA or gDNA derived from T cells, B-cell-depleted T cells, or PBMCs. Deeply sampled blood TCRbeta repertoires from subjects exposed to, actively infected with, or recovered from COVID-19 were included in the dataset. The repertoires were released in a freely available public database meant as a resource for research on the immune response to SARS-CoV-2. The samples were drawn from the first 160 participants of the ongoing ImmuneRACE study and from 1,200 or so subjects provided by 6 global collaborators. Sample metadata almost always included a de-identified subject ID, COVID-19 status, age in years and sex. Where HLA class I and class II types were available, the types were taken from metadata supplied by the sample provider, not from assay-based typing. Findings and caveats that apply to the study as a whole: Clinical and demographic metadata were provided uncurated, with the amount varying by source and participant.

TCRbeta CDR3 regions were amplified from genomic DNA by means of the immunoSEQ Assay, a bias-controlled multiplex PCR. As for the original processing: Within the assay, amplification of reference gene primers was used to estimate how many nucleated cells each sample contained. Sequence reads were collapsed and filtered to measure the absolute abundance of every unique TCRbeta CDR3 rearrangement. For each sample, productive Simpson clonality was calculated as the square root of Simpson's diversity index across productive rearrangements. Not all clones reach the TCRdb copy of this immuneACCESS table, which keeps in-frame sequences only. Checked studies attribute under half of the gap to unresolved V genes and leave the rest unexplained. V, J and clone size reflect that table, while D and trimming were determined from the DNA. The sample table holds 55,000 to 85,000 clones, of which about 90% were seen once. The biggest ten clones account for 12% of the sample.

From cysteine to phenylalanine, the CDR3 is 10 amino acids long. The retained sequence is limited to the CDR3, 30 bases, with the frame set at the first base. V is pared back by 5 bases and J by 10 bases, with 11 bases lying between the germline termini. CDR1 and CDR2, looked up from the germline V gene, are SQVTM and ANQGSEA. Collaborating institutions collected whole blood in K2EDTA tubes following their own protocols. Collaborator samples were shipped for TCRbeta analysis as frozen whole blood, isolated PBMCs, or DNA extracted from either sample type. Points on this clone: This receptor's antigen is unknown. No quality values exist for individual bases; no much larger clone is one base distant.

The rearrangement combines TRBV29-1 with TRBJ1-2; 5 matching bases give a weak D call of TRBD1. The TCR sequence derives from a human donor in a cohort sampled during active COVID-19. Material for sequencing was peripheral blood. For the CDR3, the sequence is CSVTSDIYTF. The DNA sequence is as follows: TGCAGCGTTACGTCGGACATCTACACCTTC.